Below are 20 T cell receptor beta chains sequenced from a single sample in a study of read filtering for tumor transcriptome and immune sequencing (TCRdb year 2020). This sample was sequenced with an Illumina HiSeq 4000. Starting from roughly 410 ng RNA, TCR libraries were constructed with the Immunoverse kit using molecular barcoded adaptors that cover the alpha/delta and beta/gamma chains. TCRdb handled the public reads itself, with Q25 trimming in fastp and clone calling in MiXCR, and kept productive beta chains. Identical CDR3 protein sequences are pooled into one entry, listed with their most common genes and DNA. The sample table lists some 120,000 distinct CDR3 sequences, approximately 13% of them with a count of one. The top ten clonotypes cover around 10% of the sample. The sequencing input was a population of CD138-negative cells sorted from bone marrow. Per the publication, the cell subset or site label means: bone marrow mononuclear cells depleted of CD138+ plasma/myeloma cells by negative magnetic selection. Receptors originate from a donor aged 40 or over with multiple myeloma.

The table lists this clonotype with a few counts. A much larger clone differs from this one at a single base, so this may be a read error. The chain has TRBV9 and TRBJ1-1; D not certain. Germline CDR1 is SGDLS and CDR2 is YYNGEE. The CDR3 consists of 14 residues. DNA for the CDR3: TGTGCCAGCAGCCCCCCGGTAATGAACACTGAAGCTTCCTTT. It codes for CASSPPVMNTEASF.

About this clonotype itself: The junction differs from germline at one of its ends, possibly a read error. The rearrangement joins TRBV7-2 to TRBJ2-1; weak D call: TRBD2 (5 bases). The CDR3 has 14 residues. In germline, CDR1 is SGHTA, CDR2 FQGNSA. CDR3 nucleotide sequence: TGTGCCAGCAGCTTATTGCCGGGGATCTATGAGCAGCTCTTC. Amino acids: CASSLLPGIYEQLF.

This clonotype was counted ten times or more. Written as DNA, the CDR3 is TGTGCCAGCAGCTTAGACGGAGTGAACACCGGGGAGCTGTTTTTT. Encoded protein: CASSLDGVNTGELFF. This chain uses TRBV7-9 with TRBJ2-2; D gene uncertain. Germline V gene data show CDR1 as SEHNR and CDR2 as FQNEAQ (reference sequence). This CDR3 contains 15 residues. Trimming removed 1 base from V and 1 base from J, with 7 bases in between.

This clonotype was counted at least ten times. The chain carries TRBV9 and TRBJ2-3; D is perhaps TRBD2 (5 bases). Germline V lookup: CDR1 SGDLS, CDR2 YYNGEE. V lost 2 bases to trimming and J lost 0 bases, with 13 bases between them. The CDR3 runs to 16 residues. The CDR3 sequence: CASSVDEGASTDTQYF. The CDR3 bases are TGTGCCAGCAGCGTCGACGAGGGAGCTAGCACAGATACGCAGTATTTT. Combining the CDR3 with reference TRBV9 and TRBJ2-3 gives the whole variable domain DSGVTQTPKHLITATGQRVTLRCSPRSGDLSVYWYQQSLDQGLQFLIQYYNGEERAKGNILERFSAQQFPDLHSELNLSSLELGDSALYFCASSVDEGASTDTQYFGPGTRLTVL.

This clonotype was seen many times. DNA for the CDR3: TGTGCCAGCAGAGAACTAGCGGTCACAGATACGCAGTATTTT. Translation gives CASRELAVTDTQYF. The chain uses TRBV6-2 or TRBV6-3 and TRBJ2-3; TRBD2 agrees at 8 bases. Trimming took 6 bases from V and 2 from J; bases not matched to a gene: 4. The CDR3 runs to 14 residues. CDR1 and CDR2 from the germline V gene are MNHEY and SVGEGT.

This clonotype has a count of ten or more. This chain connects TRBV5-1 to TRBJ2-7; TRBD1 aligns across 10 bases. The junction had 9 bases not matched to a gene; V was cut back by 4 bases and J by 2 bases. The CDR3 extends over 16 amino acids. CDR1 and CDR2 (germline): SGHRS, YFSETQ. In DNA, the CDR3 is TGCGCCAGCAGCCCTGGGACCGGACAGGGGGCCTACGAGCAGTACTTC. Protein: CASSPGTGQGAYEQYF.

The chain couples TRBV18 to TRBJ2-2; 7 bases are a match to TRBD1. CDR3 length equals 16 residues. Germline V lookup: CDR1 KGHSH, CDR2 LQKENI. V dropped 1 base and J dropped 6; count of bases not matched to a gene: 8. This CDR3 is CASSPLQGQSSGELFF. The CDR3 bases are TGTGCCAGCTCACCACTACAGGGGCAGAGTTCCGGGGAGCTGTTTTTT.

This clonotype was found once. J is TRBJ2-1 and V is TRBV11-3, with 11 nucleotides matching TRBD1. V lost 4 bases, J lost 2 bases, and 7 bases stayed unmatched. Per the germline V gene, CDR1 is SGHNT and CDR2 is YENEEA. The CDR3 totals 17 residues. This CDR3 is CASSWTPGQGAYNEQFF. The CDR3 nucleotides read TGTGCCAGCAGCTGGACACCGGGACAGGGGGCCTACAATGAGCAGTTCTTC. The full variable domain, in which reference TRBV11-3 and TRBJ2-1 provide the parts outside the CDR3, is EAGVVQSPRYKIIEKKQPVAFWCNPISGHNTLYWYLQNLGQGPELLIRYENEEAVDDSQLPKDRFSAERLKGVDSTLKIQPAELGDSAVYLCASSWTPGQGAYNEQFFGPGTRLTVL.

V is TRBV7-9 and J is TRBJ1-2; D call uncertain. Trimming stripped 5 bases from V and 2 bases from J, with 12 bases between. Germline V lookup: CDR1 SEHNR, CDR2 FQNEAQ (reference sequence). This CDR3 contains 14 residues. The CDR3 DNA is TGTGCCAGCAGCCCGAACGGTGAGAACTATGGCTACACCTTC. Amino acid sequence: CASSPNGENYGYTF.

This clonotype was observed at least ten times. The chain carries TRBV3-1 and TRBJ2-1; the D is unclear. Deletions cut 0 bases from V and 6 bases from J, with 12 bases between. The CDR3 covers 15 residues. Germline loops: CDR1 LGHDT, CDR2 YNNKEL (reference sequence). This chain's CDR3 is CASSQDVAVANEQFF. CDR3 DNA: TGTGCCAGCAGCCAAGACGTGGCAGTGGCCAATGAGCAGTTCTTC.

This clonotype appeared many times. The chain is built from TRBV5-1 and TRBJ1-2; unclear D gene. The germline CDR1 and CDR2 sequences are SGHRS and YFSETQ. The length of the CDR3 is 15 residues. Trimming took 0 bases from V and 2 from J, leaving 11 bases between them. The CDR3 sequence is CASSLVPGPNYGYTF. The CDR3 DNA reads as TGCGCCAGCAGCTTGGTTCCCGGGCCAAACTATGGCTACACCTTC.

On this clonotype itself: A much larger clone differs by one base, so this may be a read error. The gene calls are TRBV5-1 and TRBJ2-6; D unresolved. CDR3 length: 15 amino acids. Germline CDR1 and CDR2: SGHRS and YFSETQ. The CDR3 region is CASCLVVAGANVLTF. CDR3 in DNA: TGCGCCAGCTGCTTGGTAGTGGCTGGGGCCAACGTCCTGACTTTC.

Comment on this clonotype: This may arise from a read error, as a much more abundant clone is one base away. The genes are TRBV20-1 and TRBJ2-1; D may be TRBD2 (5 bases). The CDR3 covers 9 residues. Germline CDR1 reads DFQATT; CDR2 reads SNEGSKA (reference sequence). The DNA for the CDR3 is TGCGGGGTATCTAGCTCGCAGTCCTTC. Amino acid sequence: CGVSSSQSF.

Comment on this clonotype: This may come from a read error, since a much larger clone is one base off. This rearrangement joins TRBV7-3 to TRBJ2-2, with TRBD2 as a possible D gene (5 bases). There are 15 residues in the CDR3. The germline V gene encodes CDR1 SGHTA and CDR2 FQGTGA. The CDR3 loop is CASSLLASNTGELLF. Written as DNA, the CDR3 is TGTGCCAGCAGCTTGCTTGCGTCGAACACCGGGGAGCTGCTTTTT.

There are many counts of this clonotype. This rearrangement joins TRBV5-1 to TRBJ2-7; D unresolved. The CDR3 contains 14 residues. V was shortened by 0 bases and J by 2 bases, with 9 bases between the two germline ends. Germline V gene sequence: CDR1 SGHRS, CDR2 YFSETQ. The DNA for the CDR3 is TGCGCCAGCAGCTTGGACCTCGCCACCTACGAGCAGTACTTC. This codes for CASSLDLATYEQYF.

At least ten counts were recorded for this clonotype. The chain combines TRBV7-6 with TRBJ2-1; 11 bases are shared with TRBD2. The CDR3 covers 14 residues. Trimming removed 4 bases from V and 13 bases from J; junction bases left unmatched: 9. CDR1 and CDR2 (germline): SGHVS, FNYEAQ. The CDR3 region is CASSYLLAGDPQFF. CDR3 nucleotide sequence: TGTGCCAGCAGCTACTTACTAGCGGGGGATCCACAGTTCTTC.

This clonotype was seen repeatedly, ten times or more. The gene calls are TRBV20-1 and TRBJ2-1; TRBD2 matches 13 bases. Germline V gives CDR1 DFQATT, CDR2 SNEGSKA (reference sequence). The length of the CDR3 is 14 residues. V was pared by 8 bases and J by 8 bases, with 9 bases of the junction left unmatched. CDR3 region: CSFRTSGSLDEQFF. CDR3 sequence (DNA): TGCAGTTTCCGGACTAGCGGGAGTCTCGATGAGCAGTTCTTC.

On this clonotype: Just one base apart from a much larger clone, this may be a read error. The chain couples TRBV5-1 to TRBJ2-2, with D possibly being TRBD1 or TRBD2 (5 bases each). V was pared by 4 bases and J by 7 bases, with 17 bases between. Per germline, CDR1 SGHRS and CDR2 YFSETQ. This CDR3 is built from 15 residues. As DNA, the CDR3 is TGCGCCAGCAGCACCGGGGCAGGGCCCGGCGGGGAGCTGTTTTTT. Amino acid sequence: CASSTGAGPGGELFF.

Ten or more counts support this clonotype. The chain couples TRBV11-2 to TRBJ1-1; 7 bases fit TRBD1. In germline, CDR1 is SGHAT, CDR2 FQNNGV. V lost 2 bases to trimming and J lost 1 base; unmatched junction nucleotides: 13. The CDR3 totals 18 residues. The CDR3 sequence is CASSLRQRQGLRNTEAFF. For the CDR3, the DNA is TGTGCCAGCAGCTTAAGGCAGAGACAGGGTCTAAGGAACACTGAAGCTTTCTTT.

This clonotype has a count of ten or more. The chain is built from TRBV15 and TRBJ2-2; possible D gene TRBD2, 6 bases. The CDR3 is 14 residues long. Germline CDR1 LNHNV, CDR2 YYDKDF (reference sequence). Trimming stripped 4 bases from V and 5 bases from J, with 11 bases between. The CDR3 here is CATSIGAGTGELFF. DNA for the CDR3: TGTGCCACCAGCATTGGGGCGGGAACCGGGGAGCTGTTTTTT. The full variable domain, its missing parts supplied by reference TRBV15 and TRBJ2-2, is DAMVIQNPRYQVTQFGKPVTLSCSQTLNHNVMYWYQQKSSQAPKLLFHYYDKDFNNEADTPDNFQSRRPNTSFCFLDIRSPGLGDTAMYLCATSIGAGTGELFFGEGSRLTVL.